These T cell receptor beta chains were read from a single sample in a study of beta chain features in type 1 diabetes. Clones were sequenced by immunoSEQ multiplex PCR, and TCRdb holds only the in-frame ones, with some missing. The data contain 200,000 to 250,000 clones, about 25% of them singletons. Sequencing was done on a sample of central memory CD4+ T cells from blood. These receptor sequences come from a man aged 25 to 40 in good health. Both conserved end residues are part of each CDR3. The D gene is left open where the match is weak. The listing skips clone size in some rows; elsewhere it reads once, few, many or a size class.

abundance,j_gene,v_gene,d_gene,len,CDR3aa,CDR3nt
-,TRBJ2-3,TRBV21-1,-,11,CASGGTDTQYF,TGTGCTAGCGGGGGCACAGATACGCAGTATTTT
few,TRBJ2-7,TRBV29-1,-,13,CSVPGLGSDEQYF,TGCAGCGTCCCTGGACTCGGCAGCGACGAGCAGTACTTC
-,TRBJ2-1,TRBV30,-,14,CAWSKTDSYNEQFF,TGTGCCTGGAGTAAAACAGACTCCTACAATGAGCAGTTCTTC
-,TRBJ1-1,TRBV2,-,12,CASSPWDTEAFF,TGTGCCAGCAGTCCCTGGGACACTGAAGCTTTCTTT
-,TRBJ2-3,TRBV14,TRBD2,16,CASSPKRGEYTDTQYF,TGTGCCAGCAGTCCAAAGCGGGGGGAATACACAGATACGCAGTATTTT
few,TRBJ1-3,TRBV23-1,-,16,CASSPGAAFSGNTIYF,TGCGCCAGCAGTCCGGGGGCAGCCTTCTCTGGAAACACCATATATTTT
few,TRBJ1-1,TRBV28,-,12,CASSSRTAKAFF,TGTGCCAGCAGTTCTCGGACAGCTAAAGCTTTCTTT
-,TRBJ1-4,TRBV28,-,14,CASRLRILNEKLFF,TGTGCCAGCAGGTTAAGGATCCTTAATGAAAAACTGTTTTTT
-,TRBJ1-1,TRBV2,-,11,CASTLETEAFF,TGTGCCAGTACCTTAGAAACTGAAGCTTTCTTT
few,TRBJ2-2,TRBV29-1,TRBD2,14,CSVESGGNTGELFF,TGCAGCGTCGAAAGCGGGGGGAACACCGGGGAGCTGTTTTTT
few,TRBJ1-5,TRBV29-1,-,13,CSVEQGPNQPQHF,TGCAGCGTTGAACAGGGCCCCAATCAGCCCCAGCATTTT
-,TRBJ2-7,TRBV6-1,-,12,CASSEFTEKQYF,TGTGCCAGCAGTGAATTTACCGAGAAGCAGTACTTC
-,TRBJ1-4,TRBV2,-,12,CASRSGIEKLFF,TGTGCCAGCAGGAGTGGTATCGAAAAACTGTTTTTT
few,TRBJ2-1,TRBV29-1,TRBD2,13,CSVDSGRNNEQFF,TGCAGCGTTGATAGCGGGAGAAACAATGAGCAGTTCTTC
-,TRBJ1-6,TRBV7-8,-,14,CASSLVSGNSPLHF,TGTGCCAGCAGCTTGGTCTCAGGGAATTCACCCCTCCACTTT
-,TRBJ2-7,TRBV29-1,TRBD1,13,CSAQGQGAYEQYF,TGCAGCGCCCAAGGACAGGGGGCCTACGAGCAGTACTTC
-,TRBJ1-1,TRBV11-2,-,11,CASSYGTEAFF,TGTGCCAGCAGCTACGGCACTGAAGCTTTCTTT
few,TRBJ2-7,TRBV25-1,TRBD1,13,CASSRDRNPEQYF,TGTGCCAGCAGCCGGGACAGGAACCCCGAGCAGTACTTC
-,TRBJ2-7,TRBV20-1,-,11,CSATEEYEQYF,TGCAGTGCTACAGAGGAGTACGAGCAGTACTTC
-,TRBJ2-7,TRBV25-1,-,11,CASSGAYEQYF,TGTGCCAGCTCAGGGGCATACGAGCAGTACTTC
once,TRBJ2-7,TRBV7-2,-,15,CASSFSPDPAYEQYF,TGTGCCAGCAGCTTTTCCCCGGACCCGGCCTACGAGCAGTACTTC
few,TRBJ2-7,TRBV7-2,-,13,CASSSRAEREQYF,TGTGCCAGCAGCTCTAGGGCGGAGAGGGAGCAGTACTTC
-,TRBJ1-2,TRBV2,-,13,CASSRPLDYGYTF,TGTGCCAGCAGTAGACCGTTAGACTATGGCTACACCTTC
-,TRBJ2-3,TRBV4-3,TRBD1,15,CASSQDGQGRDTQYF,TGCGCCAGCAGCCAAGATGGACAGGGGCGGGATACGCAGTATTTT
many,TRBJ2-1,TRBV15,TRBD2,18,CATSTTRLAGGDYNEQFF,TGTGCCACCAGCACTACCCGACTAGCGGGAGGGGACTACAATGAGCAGTTCTTC
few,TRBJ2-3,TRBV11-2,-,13,CASSPRRTDTQYF,TGTGCCAGCAGCCCCCGGCGCACAGATACGCAGTATTTT
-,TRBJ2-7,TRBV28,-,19,CASSLIPRLWDTSPYEQYF,TGTGCCAGCAGTTTGATTCCGCGGCTTTGGGACACTTCCCCCTACGAGCAGTACTTC
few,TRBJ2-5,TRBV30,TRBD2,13,CALQRAGRGTQYF,TGTGCCCTCCAACGCGCGGGGAGGGGGACCCAGTACTTC
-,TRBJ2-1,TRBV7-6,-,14,CASSLGPSYNEQFF,TGTGCCAGCAGCTTAGGCCCCTCCTACAATGAGCAGTTCTTC
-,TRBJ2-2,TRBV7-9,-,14,CASSPGSGTGELFF,TGTGCCAGCAGCCCCGGCAGCGGGACCGGGGAGCTGTTTTTT
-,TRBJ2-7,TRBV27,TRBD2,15,CASSLLTSGIYEQYF,TGTGCCAGCAGTTTGCTAACTAGCGGGATATACGAGCAGTACTTC
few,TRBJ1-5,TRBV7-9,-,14,CASSPWGEGQPQHF,TGTGCCAGCAGCCCCTGGGGTGAAGGTCAGCCCCAGCATTTT
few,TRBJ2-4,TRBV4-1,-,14,CASSQELVTNIQYF,TGCGCCAGCAGCCAAGAATTGGTTACAAACATTCAGTACTTC
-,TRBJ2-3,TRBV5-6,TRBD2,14,CASSPPGGKDTQYF,TGTGCCAGCAGCCCCCCCGGGGGGAAGGATACGCAGTATTTT
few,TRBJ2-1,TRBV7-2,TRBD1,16,CASSLVIGTGYNEQFF,TGTGCCAGCAGCTTAGTTATCGGGACAGGCTACAATGAGCAGTTCTTC
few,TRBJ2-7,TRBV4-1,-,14,CASRASRVPYEQYF,TGCGCCAGCAGAGCCTCGCGGGTTCCCTACGAGCAGTACTTC
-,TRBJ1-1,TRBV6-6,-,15,CASSYNGQGNTEAFF,TGTGCCAGCAGTTACAATGGGCAGGGGAACACTGAAGCTTTCTTT
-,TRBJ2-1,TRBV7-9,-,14,CASSLVGVLNEQFF,TGTGCCAGCAGCTTAGTTGGGGTCCTCAATGAGCAGTTCTTC
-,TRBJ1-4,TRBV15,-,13,CATTLSSDEKLFF,TGTGCCACAACGCTTTCCAGCGATGAAAAACTGTTTTTT
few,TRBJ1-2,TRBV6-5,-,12,CASSSLGTGYTF,TGTGCCAGCAGTTCCCTGGGTACCGGCTACACCTTC
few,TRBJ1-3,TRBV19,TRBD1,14,CASGQGQSGNTIYF,TGTGCCAGCGGACAGGGACAATCTGGAAACACCATATATTTT
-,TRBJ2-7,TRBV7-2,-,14,CASSLASGTYEQYF,TGTGCCAGCAGCTTAGCGTCGGGGACCTACGAGCAGTACTTC
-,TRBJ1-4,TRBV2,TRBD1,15,CASSADRGRDEKLFF,TGTGCCAGCAGCGCGGACAGGGGTCGAGATGAAAAACTGTTTTTT
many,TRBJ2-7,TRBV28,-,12,CASSTSGTEQYF,TGTGCCAGCAGCACGTCGGGGACCGAGCAGTACTTC
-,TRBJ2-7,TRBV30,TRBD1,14,CAWDPGTGSYEQYF,TGTGCCTGGGACCCCGGGACAGGGTCCTACGAGCAGTACTTC
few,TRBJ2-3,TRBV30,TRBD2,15,CAWNRLAGGVDTQYF,TGTGCCTGGAATCGACTAGCGGGAGGGGTAGATACGCAGTATTTT
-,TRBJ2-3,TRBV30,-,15,CAWSSPRRYTDTQYF,TGTGCCTGGAGCTCCCCGCGGAGGTACACAGATACGCAGTATTTT
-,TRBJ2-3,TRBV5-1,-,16,CASSLEGQGVGDTQYF,TGCGCCAGCAGCTTGGAGGGCCAGGGTGTCGGAGATACGCAGTATTTT